These T cell receptor beta chains were read from a single sample in a study of beta chain features in type 1 diabetes. Generated by immunoSEQ multiplex PCR, the TCRdb table keeps only in-frame clones and is missing some. The sample gives 85,000 to 110,000 clones, 25% to 30% of which show up once; about 0.49% is in the top ten. Sequenced input: central memory CD4+ T cells from blood. These receptors were obtained from a woman between 18 and 29 years old with type 1 diabetes. Each CDR3 is given with its conserved first and last residue. D genes are given only for firm matches. Expanded clones get a size class; other rows say once, few or many, or leave the size out.

NA	TRBV6-1	TRBJ1-2	few	TGTGCCAGCAGTGAAGGCGGGGGAAGGTCCTATGGCTACACCTTC	CASSEGGGRSYGYTF
NA	TRBV4-3	TRBJ2-3	few	TGCGCCAGCAGCCAAGACAGGTTTTTCACAGATACGCAGTATTTT	CASSQDRFFTDTQYF
TRBD2	TRBV30	TRBJ2-3	few	TGTGCCTGGAGGCTTGGCGGTAGCGGGAGGGCCAAGGGGGCGGCAGATACGCAGTATTTT	CAWRLGGSGRAKGAADTQYF
TRBD1	TRBV11-3	TRBJ2-3	NA	TGTGCCAGCAGCTCAGGGGGTTCGGGCACAGATACGCAGTATTTT	CASSSGGSGTDTQYF
TRBD2	TRBV5-5	TRBJ2-3	few	TGTGCCAGCAGATTAGCGGGAGATACAGATACGCAGTATTTT	CASRLAGDTDTQYF
TRBD1	TRBV10-3	TRBJ2-2	NA	TGTGCCATCAGTGAGCAAGGGGGCGTCAACACCGGGGAGCTGTTTTTT	CAISEQGGVNTGELFF
NA	TRBV28	TRBJ1-2	few	TGTGCCAGCAGACAAAACTATGGCTACACCTTC	CASRQNYGYTF
NA	TRBV30	TRBJ1-2	few	TGTGCCTGGAGTGTACTCTCAGGGGATTTAAGTGGCTACACCTTC	CAWSVLSGDLSGYTF
NA	TRBV30	TRBJ2-3	few	TGTGCCTGGAGTTATAAAGATACGCAGTATTTT	CAWSYKDTQYF
NA	TRBV5-4	TRBJ2-3	few	TGTGCCAGCAGCCCCCTAATAAGCACAGATACGCAGTATTTT	CASSPLISTDTQYF
TRBD1	TRBV5-1	TRBJ1-5	NA	TGCGCCAGCAGCTTGGAGGGGACAGGGATGGGTCAGCCCCAGCATTTT	CASSLEGTGMGQPQHF
NA	TRBV7-3	TRBJ2-2	few	TGTGCCAGCAGCCGAAGGGAGGCCGGGGAGCTGTTTTTT	CASSRREAGELFF
TRBD1	TRBV2	TRBJ1-1	NA	TGTGCCAGCAGGATTGGGACAGCGAGGGTTTTCTTT	CASRIGTARVFF
TRBD1	TRBV6-5	TRBJ2-3	few	TGTGCCAGCAAACCCAGGGGGCCTAGCACAGATACGCAGTATTTT	CASKPRGPSTDTQYF
TRBD1	TRBV7-2	TRBJ1-4	NA	TGTGCCAGCAGCTTAGCTTCGGACAGGGGTAATGAAAAACTGTTTTTT	CASSLASDRGNEKLFF
TRBD1	TRBV10-3	TRBJ1-5	NA	TGTGCCATCAGCACCGGGACAGCAGACAATCAGCCCCAGCATTTT	CAISTGTADNQPQHF
NA	TRBV28	TRBJ1-2	few	TGTGCCAGCAGTTATGCTCCGGACTACTATGGCTACACCTTC	CASSYAPDYYGYTF
NA	TRBV6-1	TRBJ2-1	few	TGTGCCAGCAGTGCACAGGACTCCTACAATGAGCAGTTCTTC	CASSAQDSYNEQFF
NA	TRBV7-2	TRBJ2-7	NA	TGTGCCAGCAGCCAGGATCGCTACGAGCAGTACTTC	CASSQDRYEQYF
NA	TRBV30	TRBJ1-5	NA	TGTGCCTGGAGTGTAAGTAGGGGGAATCAGCCCCAGCATTTT	CAWSVSRGNQPQHF
NA	TRBV5-1	TRBJ2-7	few	TGCGCCAGCAGTTCGCTAGCGACCGCCTACGAGCAGTACTTC	CASSSLATAYEQYF
NA	TRBV28	TRBJ2-1	NA	TGTGCCAGCAGTTCCTTCTCCGGACTATCGGGTGAGCAGTTCTTC	CASSSFSGLSGEQFF
TRBD1	TRBV4-1	TRBJ2-3	NA	TGCGCCAGCAGCCACCCGGGGAGGGGACAGGGGAGGAGAGATACGCAGTATTTT	CASSHPGRGQGRRDTQYF
NA	TRBV4-3	TRBJ2-3	NA	TGCGCCAGCAGCCAAGATCCTCGCACAGATACGCAGTATTTT	CASSQDPRTDTQYF
TRBD2	TRBV30	TRBJ2-3	few	TGTGCCTGGAGCCTAGCGGGAGGGTTCACAGATACGCAGTATTTT	CAWSLAGGFTDTQYF
NA	TRBV11-2	TRBJ2-7	NA	TGTGCCAGCAGCTCAGGACAGCTCTCCTACGAGCAGTACTTC	CASSSGQLSYEQYF
NA	TRBV19	TRBJ2-1	once	TGTGCCAGTAACGACGGCGCTCTGGGCATATACAATGAGCAGTTCTTC	CASNDGALGIYNEQFF
NA	TRBV28	TRBJ2-1	NA	TGTGCCAGCAGTTTAGGCGGGGGCCTCAATGAGCAGTTCTTC	CASSLGGGLNEQFF
NA	TRBV6-6	TRBJ1-1	NA	TGTGCCAGCAGTTACTCGGGTCAGGGTCTTGAAGCTTTCTTT	CASSYSGQGLEAFF
NA	TRBV4-1	TRBJ1-2	NA	TGCGCCAGCAGCCAAGACGGCAGGGGCTATGGCTACACCTTC	CASSQDGRGYGYTF
TRBD1	TRBV18	TRBJ1-5	NA	TGTGCCAGCTCACCAGGGACAGCTTATCAGCCCCAGCATTTT	CASSPGTAYQPQHF
TRBD2	TRBV12-5	TRBJ2-1	NA	TGTGCTAGTGGTTTGGTAATTCGACTAGCGGGAGTGTTGGATGAGCAGTTCTTC	CASGLVIRLAGVLDEQFF
NA	TRBV7-2	TRBJ2-1	few	TGTGCCAGCAGCTTTATGGGCTTATACAATGAGCAGTTCTTC	CASSFMGLYNEQFF
TRBD1	TRBV6-1	TRBJ1-2	NA	TGTGCCAGCACAAGACAGGGGAGCTATGGCTACACCTTC	CASTRQGSYGYTF
TRBD2	TRBV7-8	TRBJ2-3	few	TGTGCCAGCAGCCTACACGGTGGGGGGGGGACTGCCAACACAGATACGCAGTATTTT	CASSLHGGGGTANTDTQYF
TRBD1	TRBV10-3	TRBJ1-2	NA	TGTGCCATCAGTGCAACCGGGACAGGGGCTAACTATGGCTACACCTTC	CAISATGTGANYGYTF
TRBD1	TRBV5-4	TRBJ2-2	NA	TGTGCCAGCACCAAGGGACAGAAGAACACCGGGGAGCTGTTTTTT	CASTKGQKNTGELFF
NA	TRBV7-2	TRBJ2-1	NA	TGTGCCAGCAGCTTCCCCGGACTAGGGGGGGGGAGTGAGCAGTTCTTC	CASSFPGLGGGSEQFF
NA	TRBV7-9	TRBJ1-3	few	TGTGCCAGCAGCCCCAGGGGAAACTCTGGAAACACCATATATTTT	CASSPRGNSGNTIYF
TRBD2	TRBV4-1	TRBJ2-3	many	TGCGCCAGCAGCCCAAGCCCCTTGACTAGCGGGGATAGGGATACGCAGTATTTT	CASSPSPLTSGDRDTQYF
NA	TRBV5-6	TRBJ2-7	NA	TGTGCCAGCAGCTTGGCCGGGGGACCCGCGGGATCCTCCTACGAGCAGTACTTC	CASSLAGGPAGSSYEQYF
NA	TRBV9	TRBJ2-2	many	TGTGCCAGCAGGAATAGCGGACAAGCCGGGGAGCTGTTTTTT	CASRNSGQAGELFF
TRBD1	TRBV20-1	TRBJ1-2	NA	TGCAGTGGAGAGACCGGGGACAGGAACACCTTC	CSGETGDRNTF
NA	TRBV5-1	TRBJ2-1	NA	TGCGCCAGCAGCTTGAAAGGTTTAGCTCCCAGCTCCTACAATGAGCAGTTCTTC	CASSLKGLAPSSYNEQFF
NA	TRBV5-4	TRBJ1-1	NA	TGTGCCAGCAGCTTGGAGGGGCACACTGAAGCTTTCTTT	CASSLEGHTEAFF
NA	TRBV2	TRBJ1-4	NA	TGTGCCAGTCACAGGTCAACTAATGAAAAACTGTTTTTT	CASHRSTNEKLFF
NA	TRBV27	TRBJ2-1	NA	TGTGCCAGCAGTTTATACTACGGTCTGGGCAATGAGCAGTTCTTC	CASSLYYGLGNEQFF
NA	TRBV11-3	TRBJ2-5	few	TGTGCCAGCAGCCACAGGGTCGAAGAGACCCAGTACTTC	CASSHRVEETQYF
TRBD1	TRBV18	TRBJ2-5	NA	TGTGCCAGCTCACCACCGGCAGGGGGATACCAAGAGACCCAGTACTTC	CASSPPAGGYQETQYF